These T cell receptor beta chains were read from a single sample in a study of molecular identifiers for immune sequencing clone quantification. TCRdb processed the PCR reads anew with MiXCR; each CDR3 protein has one entry. The profile shows about half a million distinct CDR3 sequences, over 20% of them singletons. The sample was naive CD8+ T cells from blood, with Jurkat cell RNA spiked in. Receptors were obtained from a human donor in good health. Some libraries in this study had Jurkat cell RNA spiked in. Both conserved end residues are part of each CDR3. The D gene is left open where the match is weak. Clone size is given for some rows only: seen once, a few or many times, or a class if the clone is expanded.

16	few	.	TRBJ2-1	TRBV7-9	TGTGCCAGCAGCTCAGGGGGACTACTCTCCTACAATGAGCAGTTCTTC	CASSSGGLLSYNEQFF
14	few	.	TRBJ1-2	TRBV10-2	TGCGCCAGTGGGGACGGGACGAGAGTTAGAGGCTACACCTTC	CASGDGTRVRGYTF
13	few	.	TRBJ1-1	TRBV30	TGTGCCTGGAGTCGGACGGTGAACACTGAAGCTTTCTTT	CAWSRTVNTEAFF
15	few	.	TRBJ2-3	TRBV7-9	TGTGCCACCAACCCTAGCGAAACTAGCACAGATACGCAGTATTTT	CATNPSETSTDTQYF
17	.	.	TRBJ1-5	TRBV20-1	TGCAGTGCTAGAGATCTCCGGGGTAGGGTCGGATATCAGCCCCAGCATTTT	CSARDLRGRVGYQPQHF
14	many	.	TRBJ2-7	TRBV27	TGTGCCAGCAGTTTAAAACAGGGAGGGTACGAGCAGTACTTC	CASSLKQGGYEQYF
14	many	TRBD1	TRBJ1-1	TRBV6-5	TGTGCCAGCAGTCAACAGGGGGTGAGCACTGAAGCTTTCTTT	CASSQQGVSTEAFF
13	.	.	TRBJ2-1	TRBV29-1	TGCAGCGCCCTCGGACATTCTGACAATGAGCAGTTCTTC	CSALGHSDNEQFF
16	.	TRBD2	TRBJ2-3	TRBV27	TGTGCCAGCAGTTTGGTGGCGGGAGCCCGCACAGATACGCGGTATTTT	CASSLVAGARTDTRYF
16	.	TRBD2	TRBJ2-7	TRBV28	TGTGCCAGCAGTCCCGCAGGACTAGCGGGGAGATACGAGCAGTACTTC	CASSPAGLAGRYEQYF
13	.	.	TRBJ1-4	TRBV10-2	TGCGCCAGCAGTGTATATGCCTCTGAAAAACTGTTTTTT	CASSVYASEKLFF
16	few	.	TRBJ2-1	TRBV20-1	TGCAGTGCCAACCCTACGGGGAGGACGTTTTACAATGAGCAGTTCTTC	CSANPTGRTFYNEQFF
15	few	TRBD1	TRBJ2-7	TRBV7-9	TGTGCCAGCAGCTTCGGACCGGGACAGTCCTACGAGCAGTACTTC	CASSFGPGQSYEQYF
16	few	.	TRBJ1-6	TRBV20-1	TGCAGTGCTAGAGATCAAACAGGGTTTCATAATTCACCCCTCCACTTT	CSARDQTGFHNSPLHF